This T cell receptor (beta chain) was captured by sequencing in a study of blood T cells in healthy people across ages. The V and J ends lost 1 base and 2 bases respectively, with 13 bases between them. This CDR3 is built from 16 residues. The germline V gene has CDR1 SGHRS and CDR2 YFSETQ. General study points: No conclusive comparison of naive versus antigen-experienced cells was possible with unsorted PBMCs.

Caucasian, healthy and from Russia, the donors were aged between about 6 and 90. Through a sample-barcoded 5' primer and a J-beta primer mix, a second PCR was run for 7 to 11 cycles. TCRdb ran MiXCR on the 5' RACE reads and lists one entry per CDR3 protein. The table lists approximately 790,000 distinct CDR3 sequences, about 62% of them singletons. With regard to this clonotype: Its matching antigen is unknown.

V usage is TRBV5-1 and J usage is TRBJ2-1; D uncertain. The TCR sequence derives from a man younger than 40 in good health. Sequencing was carried out using blood. CDR3 DNA: TGCGCCAGCAGCTTGAATGCGGTCCCGACCTACAATGAGCAGTTCTTC. It yields the protein CASSLNAVPTYNEQFF.